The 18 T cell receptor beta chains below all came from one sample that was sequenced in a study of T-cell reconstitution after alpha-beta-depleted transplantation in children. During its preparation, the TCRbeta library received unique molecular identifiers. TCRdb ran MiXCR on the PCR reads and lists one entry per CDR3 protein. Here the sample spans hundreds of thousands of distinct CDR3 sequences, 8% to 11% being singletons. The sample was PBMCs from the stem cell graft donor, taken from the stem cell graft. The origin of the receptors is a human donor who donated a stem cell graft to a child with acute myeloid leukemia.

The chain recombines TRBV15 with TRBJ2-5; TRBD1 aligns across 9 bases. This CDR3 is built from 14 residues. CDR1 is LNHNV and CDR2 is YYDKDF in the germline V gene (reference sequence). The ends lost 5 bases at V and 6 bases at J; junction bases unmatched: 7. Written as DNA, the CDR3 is TGTGCCACCAGCGGATCGGACAGGGGAAAGACCCAGTACTTC. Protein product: CATSGSDRGKTQYF.

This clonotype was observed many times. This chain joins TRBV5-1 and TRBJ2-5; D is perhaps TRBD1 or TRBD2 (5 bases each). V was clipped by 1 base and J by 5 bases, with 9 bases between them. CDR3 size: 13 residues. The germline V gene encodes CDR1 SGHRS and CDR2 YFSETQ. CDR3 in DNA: TGCGCCAGCAGCTTGAGAGGGGATGAGACCCAGTACTTC. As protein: CASSLRGDETQYF.

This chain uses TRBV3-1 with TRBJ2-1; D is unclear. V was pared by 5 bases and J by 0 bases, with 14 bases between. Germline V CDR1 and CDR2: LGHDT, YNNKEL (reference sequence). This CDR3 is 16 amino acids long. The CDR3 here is CASSAGWGSSYNEQFF. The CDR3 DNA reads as TGTGCCAGCAGCGCCGGGTGGGGAAGCTCCTACAATGAGCAGTTCTTC.

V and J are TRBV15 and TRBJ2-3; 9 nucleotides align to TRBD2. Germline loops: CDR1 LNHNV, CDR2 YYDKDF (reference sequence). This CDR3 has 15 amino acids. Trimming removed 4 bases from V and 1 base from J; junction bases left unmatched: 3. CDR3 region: CATSTKREGTDTQYF. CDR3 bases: TGTGCCACCAGCACAAAGCGGGAGGGCACAGATACGCAGTATTTT.

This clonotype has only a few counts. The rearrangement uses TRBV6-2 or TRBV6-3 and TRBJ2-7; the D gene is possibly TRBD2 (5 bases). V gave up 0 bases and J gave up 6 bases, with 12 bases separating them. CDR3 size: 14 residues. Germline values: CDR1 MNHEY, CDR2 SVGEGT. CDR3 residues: CASSYSTGLGEQYF. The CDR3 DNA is TGTGCCAGCAGTTACTCGACGGGGTTGGGCGAGCAGTACTTC.

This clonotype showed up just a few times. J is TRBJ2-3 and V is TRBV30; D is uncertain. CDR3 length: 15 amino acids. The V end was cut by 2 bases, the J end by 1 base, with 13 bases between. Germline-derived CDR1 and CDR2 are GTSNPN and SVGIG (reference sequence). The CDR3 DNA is TGTGCCTGGAGTATCTTGGGCGGAGGCACAGATACGCAGTATTTT. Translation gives CAWSILGGGTDTQYF.

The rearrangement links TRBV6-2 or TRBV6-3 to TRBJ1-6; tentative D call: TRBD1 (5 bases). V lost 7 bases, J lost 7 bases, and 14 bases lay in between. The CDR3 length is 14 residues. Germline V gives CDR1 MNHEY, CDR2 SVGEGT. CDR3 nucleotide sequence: TGTGCCAGCAAAACGTTGACAGACAATTCACCCCTCCACTTT. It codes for CASKTLTDNSPLHF.

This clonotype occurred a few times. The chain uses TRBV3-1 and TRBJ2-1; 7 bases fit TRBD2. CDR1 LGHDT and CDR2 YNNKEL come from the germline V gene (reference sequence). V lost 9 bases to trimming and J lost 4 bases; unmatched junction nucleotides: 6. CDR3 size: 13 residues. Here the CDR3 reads CARGLGRYNEQFF. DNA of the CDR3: TGTGCCAGAGGACTAGGGAGGTACAATGAGCAGTTCTTC.

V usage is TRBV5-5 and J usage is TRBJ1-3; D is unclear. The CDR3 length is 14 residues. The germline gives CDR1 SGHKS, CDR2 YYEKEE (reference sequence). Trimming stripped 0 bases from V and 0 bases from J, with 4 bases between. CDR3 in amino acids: CASSLASSGNTIYF. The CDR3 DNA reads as TGTGCCAGCAGCTTGGCCAGCTCTGGAAACACCATATATTTT.

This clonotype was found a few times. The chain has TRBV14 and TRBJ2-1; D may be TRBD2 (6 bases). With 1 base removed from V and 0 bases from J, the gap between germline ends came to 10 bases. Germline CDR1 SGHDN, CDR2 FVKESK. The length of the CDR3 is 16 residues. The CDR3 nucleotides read TGTGCCAGCAGCCAAGTAGCGGCCAGCTCCTACAATGAGCAGTTCTTC. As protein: CASSQVAASSYNEQFF.

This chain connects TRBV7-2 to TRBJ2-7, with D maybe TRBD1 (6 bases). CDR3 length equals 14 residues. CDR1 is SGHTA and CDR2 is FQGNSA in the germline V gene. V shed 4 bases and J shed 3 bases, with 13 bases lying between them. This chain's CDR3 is CASSYGQINYEQYF. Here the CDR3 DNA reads TGTGCCAGCAGCTATGGACAGATAAACTACGAGCAGTACTTC.

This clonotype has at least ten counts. The chain's CDR3 is CSVRDKETQYF. CDR3 coding DNA: TGCAGCGTTAGGGACAAAGAGACCCAGTACTTC. The genes are TRBV29-1 and TRBJ2-5, with D possibly TRBD1 on 6 matching bases. The CDR3 sequence is 11 residues long. CDR1 is SQVTM, CDR2 ANQGSEA, per germline. Trimming left V 5 bases short and J 3 bases short, with 7 bases between. The full variable domain, with the rest looked up from reference TRBV29-1 and TRBJ2-5, is SAVISQKPSRDICQRGTSLTIQCQVDSQVTMMFWYRQQPGQSLTLIATANQGSEATYESGFVIDKFPISRPNLTFSTLTVSNMSPEDSSIYLCSVRDKETQYFGPGTRLLVL.

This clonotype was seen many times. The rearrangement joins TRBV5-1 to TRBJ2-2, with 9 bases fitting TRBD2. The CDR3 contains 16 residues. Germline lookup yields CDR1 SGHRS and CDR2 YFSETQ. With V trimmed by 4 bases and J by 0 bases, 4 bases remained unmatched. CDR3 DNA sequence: TGCGCCAGCAGCCAGACTAGCGGAGCGAACACCGGGGAGCTGTTTTTT. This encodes CASSQTSGANTGELFF.

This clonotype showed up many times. The CDR3 protein is CSAQVPARDDEAFF. The CDR3 nucleotides read TGCAGTGCCCAAGTTCCGGCACGAGACGATGAAGCTTTCTTT. The chain uses TRBV20-1 and TRBJ1-1, with no clear D. In germline, CDR1 is DFQATT, CDR2 SNEGSKA (reference sequence). Trimming removed 6 bases from V and 7 bases from J, with 21 bases in between. The CDR3 spans 14 residues.

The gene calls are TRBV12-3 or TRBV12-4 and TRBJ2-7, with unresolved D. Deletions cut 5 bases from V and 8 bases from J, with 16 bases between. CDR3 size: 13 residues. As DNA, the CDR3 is TGTGCCAGCAGTCACATGGCCAGTATCAAGCAGTACTTC. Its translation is CASSHMASIKQYF.

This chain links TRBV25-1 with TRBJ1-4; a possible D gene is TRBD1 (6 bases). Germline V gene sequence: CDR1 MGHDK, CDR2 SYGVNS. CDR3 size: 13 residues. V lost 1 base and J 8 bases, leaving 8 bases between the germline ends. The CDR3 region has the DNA TGTGCCAGCAGTGAATCCGGGGGCGAAAAACTGTTTTTT. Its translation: CASSESGGEKLFF.

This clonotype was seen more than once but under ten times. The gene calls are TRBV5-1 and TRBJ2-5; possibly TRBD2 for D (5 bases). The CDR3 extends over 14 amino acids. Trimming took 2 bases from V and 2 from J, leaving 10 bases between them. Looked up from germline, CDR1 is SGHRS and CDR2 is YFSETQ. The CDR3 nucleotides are TGCGCCAGCAGCTTTAGCGCGGATCAAGAGACCCAGTACTTC. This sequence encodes CASSFSADQETQYF.

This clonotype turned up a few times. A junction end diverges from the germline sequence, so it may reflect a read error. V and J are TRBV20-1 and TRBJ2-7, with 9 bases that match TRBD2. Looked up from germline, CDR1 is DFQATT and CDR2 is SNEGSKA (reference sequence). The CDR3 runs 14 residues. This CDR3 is CSALLGGRAYEQCF. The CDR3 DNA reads TGCAGTGCCTTACTGGGCGGGAGGGCTTACGAGCAGTGCTTC.